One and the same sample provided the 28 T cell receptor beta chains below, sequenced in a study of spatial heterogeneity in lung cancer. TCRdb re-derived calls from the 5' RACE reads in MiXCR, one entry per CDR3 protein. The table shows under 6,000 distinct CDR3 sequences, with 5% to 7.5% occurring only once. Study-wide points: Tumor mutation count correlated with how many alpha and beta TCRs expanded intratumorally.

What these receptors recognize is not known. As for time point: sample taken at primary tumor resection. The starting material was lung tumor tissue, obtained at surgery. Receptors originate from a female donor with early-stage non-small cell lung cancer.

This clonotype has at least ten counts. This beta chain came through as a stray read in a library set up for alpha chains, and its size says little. CDR3 residues: CASSLRWTGGVTEAFF. The CDR3 bases are TGCGCCAGCAGCTTAAGGTGGACGGGTGGGGTCACTGAAGCTTTCTTT. The V and J genes are TRBV5-1 and TRBJ1-1; D remains unclear. Germline V gene sequence: CDR1 SGHRS, CDR2 YFSETQ. Trimming took off 2 bases at V and 4 bases at J, with 18 bases between the two ends. The CDR3 contains 16 residues. Full variable domain (rest looked up from reference TRBV5-1 and TRBJ1-1): KAGVTQTPRYLIKTRGQQVTLSCSPISGHRSVSWYQQTPGQGLQFLFEYFSETQRNKGNFPGRFSGRQFSNSRSEMNVSTLELGDSALYLCASSLRWTGGVTEAFFGQGTRLTVV.

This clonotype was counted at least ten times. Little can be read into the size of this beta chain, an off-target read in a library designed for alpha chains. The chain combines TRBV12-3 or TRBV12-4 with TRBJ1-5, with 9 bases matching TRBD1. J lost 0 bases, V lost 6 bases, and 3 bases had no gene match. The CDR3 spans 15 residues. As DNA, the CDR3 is TGTGCCAGCAGCATGGACAGGGGTAGCAATCAGCCCCAGCATTTT. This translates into CASSMDRGSNQPQHF.

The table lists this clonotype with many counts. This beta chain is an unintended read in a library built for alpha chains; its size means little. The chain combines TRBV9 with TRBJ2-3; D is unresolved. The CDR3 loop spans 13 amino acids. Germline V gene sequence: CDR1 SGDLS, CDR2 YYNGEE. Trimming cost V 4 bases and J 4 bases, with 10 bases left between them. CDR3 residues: CASSPLGSDTQYF. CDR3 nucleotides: TGTGCCAGCAGCCCCTTGGGTTCAGATACGCAGTATTTT. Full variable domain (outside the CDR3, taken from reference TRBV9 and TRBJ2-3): DSGVTQTPKHLITATGQRVTLRCSPRSGDLSVYWYQQSLDQGLQFLIQYYNGEERAKGNILERFSAQQFPDLHSELNLSSLELGDSALYFCASSPLGSDTQYFGPGTRLTVL.

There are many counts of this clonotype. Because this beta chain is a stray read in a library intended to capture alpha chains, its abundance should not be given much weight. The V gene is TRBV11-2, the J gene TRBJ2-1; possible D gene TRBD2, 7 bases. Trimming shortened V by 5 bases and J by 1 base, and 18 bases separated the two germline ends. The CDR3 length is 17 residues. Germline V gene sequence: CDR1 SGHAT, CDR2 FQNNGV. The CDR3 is CASSITWGGRSYNEQFF. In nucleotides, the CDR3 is TGTGCCAGCAGCATCACTTGGGGGGGCCGATCCTACAATGAGCAGTTCTTC.

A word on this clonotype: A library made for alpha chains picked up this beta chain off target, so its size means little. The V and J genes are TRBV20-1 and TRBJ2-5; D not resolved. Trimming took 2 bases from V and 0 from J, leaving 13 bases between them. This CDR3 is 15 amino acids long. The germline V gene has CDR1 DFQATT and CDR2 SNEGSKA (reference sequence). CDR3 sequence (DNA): TGCAGTGCTAGATCTGATGACTGGTACCAAGAGACCCAGTACTTC. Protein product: CSARSDDWYQETQYF.

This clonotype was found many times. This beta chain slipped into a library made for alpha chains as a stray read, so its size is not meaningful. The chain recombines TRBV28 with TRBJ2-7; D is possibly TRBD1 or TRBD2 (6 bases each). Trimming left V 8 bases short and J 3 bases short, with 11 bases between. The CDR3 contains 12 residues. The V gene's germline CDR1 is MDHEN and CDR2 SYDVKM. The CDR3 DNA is TGTGCCAGCCGGGGGCGCGACTACGAGCAGTACTTC. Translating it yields CASRGRDYEQYF.

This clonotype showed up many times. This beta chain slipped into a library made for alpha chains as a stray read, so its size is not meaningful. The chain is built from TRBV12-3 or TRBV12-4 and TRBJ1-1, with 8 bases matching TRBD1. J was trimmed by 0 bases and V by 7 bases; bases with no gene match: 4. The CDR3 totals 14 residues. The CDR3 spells CASILQGVNTEAFF. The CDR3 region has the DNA TGTGCCAGCATCTTACAGGGGGTGAACACTGAAGCTTTCTTT.

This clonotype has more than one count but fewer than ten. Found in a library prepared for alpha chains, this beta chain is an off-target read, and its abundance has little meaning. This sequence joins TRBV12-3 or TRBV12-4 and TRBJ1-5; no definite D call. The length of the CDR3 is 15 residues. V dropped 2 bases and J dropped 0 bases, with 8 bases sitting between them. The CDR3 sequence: CASSLRADSNQPQHF. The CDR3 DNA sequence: TGTGCCAGCAGTTTAAGGGCGGATAGCAATCAGCCCCAGCATTTT.

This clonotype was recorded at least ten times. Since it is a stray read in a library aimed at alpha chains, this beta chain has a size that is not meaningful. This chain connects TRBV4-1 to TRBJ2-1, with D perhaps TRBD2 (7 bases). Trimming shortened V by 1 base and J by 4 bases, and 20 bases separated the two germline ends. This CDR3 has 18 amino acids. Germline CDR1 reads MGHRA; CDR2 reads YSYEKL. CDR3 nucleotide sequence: TGCGCCAGCAGCCAAGTTTTACGGGGGGCCGGGGTATACAATGAGCAGTTCTTC. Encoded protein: CASSQVLRGAGVYNEQFF.

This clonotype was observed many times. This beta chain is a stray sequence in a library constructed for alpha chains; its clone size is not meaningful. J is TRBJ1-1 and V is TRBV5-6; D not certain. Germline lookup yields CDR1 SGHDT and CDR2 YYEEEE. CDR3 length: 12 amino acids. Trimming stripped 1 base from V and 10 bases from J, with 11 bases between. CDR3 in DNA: TGTGCCAGCAGCTTGCGCGGCCGCCGAGCTTTCTTT. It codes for CASSLRGRRAFF.

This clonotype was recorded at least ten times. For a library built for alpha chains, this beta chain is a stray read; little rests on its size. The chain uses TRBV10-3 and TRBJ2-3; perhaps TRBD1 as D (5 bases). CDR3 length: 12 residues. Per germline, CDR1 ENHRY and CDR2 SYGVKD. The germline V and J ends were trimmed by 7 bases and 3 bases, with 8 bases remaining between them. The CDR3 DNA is TGTGCCATCAAAGGGGAAACAGATACGCAGTATTTT. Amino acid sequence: CAIKGETDTQYF.

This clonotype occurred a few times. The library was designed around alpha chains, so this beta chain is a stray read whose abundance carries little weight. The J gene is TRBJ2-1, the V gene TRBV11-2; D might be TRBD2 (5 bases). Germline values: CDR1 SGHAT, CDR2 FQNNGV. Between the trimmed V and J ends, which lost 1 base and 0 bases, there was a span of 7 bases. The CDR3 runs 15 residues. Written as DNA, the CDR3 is TGTGCCAGCAGCTTAGGCCTAGCCTCCTACAATGAGCAGTTCTTC. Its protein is CASSLGLASYNEQFF.

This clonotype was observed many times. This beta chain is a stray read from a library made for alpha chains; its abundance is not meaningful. The CDR3 DNA reads TGTGCCAGCAGCCAAGAGGGCTTGGAAAACATTCAGTACTTC. Translated, it gives CASSQEGLENIQYF. The rearrangement joins TRBV3-1 to TRBJ2-4; D is undetermined. Trimming left V 0 bases short and J 5 bases short, with 8 bases between. The CDR3 consists of 14 residues. Germline CDR1 reads LGHDT; CDR2 reads YNNKEL (reference sequence).

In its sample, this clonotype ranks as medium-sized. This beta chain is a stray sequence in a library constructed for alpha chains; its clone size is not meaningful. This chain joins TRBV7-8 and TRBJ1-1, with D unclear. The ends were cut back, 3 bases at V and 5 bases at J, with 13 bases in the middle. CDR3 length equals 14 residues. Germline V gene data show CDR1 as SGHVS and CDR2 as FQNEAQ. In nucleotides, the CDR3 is TGTGCCAGCAGCTTTATGACGGGAAGAACTGAAGCTTTCTTT. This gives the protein CASSFMTGRTEAFF.

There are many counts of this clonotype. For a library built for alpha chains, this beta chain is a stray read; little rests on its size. Written as DNA, the CDR3 is TGTGCCAGCGAGACAGGGATGAACACTGAAGCTTTCTTT. Protein product: CASETGMNTEAFF. The V gene is TRBV7-9, the J gene TRBJ1-1; 7 bases line up with TRBD1. The CDR3 has 13 residues. The germline CDR1 and CDR2 sequences are SEHNR and FQNEAQ (reference sequence). Unmatched junction bases numbered 3, after V lost 8 bases and J lost 0 bases.

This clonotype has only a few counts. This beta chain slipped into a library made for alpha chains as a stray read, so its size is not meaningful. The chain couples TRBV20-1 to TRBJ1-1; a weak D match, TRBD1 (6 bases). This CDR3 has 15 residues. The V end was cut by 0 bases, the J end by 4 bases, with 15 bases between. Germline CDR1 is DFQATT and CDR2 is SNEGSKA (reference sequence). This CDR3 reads CSARDNRGAVTEAFF. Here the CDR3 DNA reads TGCAGTGCTAGAGATAATCGGGGGGCGGTCACTGAAGCTTTCTTT.

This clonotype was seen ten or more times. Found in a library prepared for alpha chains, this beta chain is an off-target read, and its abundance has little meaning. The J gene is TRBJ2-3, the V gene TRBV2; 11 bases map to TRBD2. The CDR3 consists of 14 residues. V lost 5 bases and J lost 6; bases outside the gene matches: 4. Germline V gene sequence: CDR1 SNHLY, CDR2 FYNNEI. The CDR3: CASSPSGGLDTQYF. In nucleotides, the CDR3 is TGTGCCAGCAGTCCTAGCGGGGGGTTGGATACGCAGTATTTT.

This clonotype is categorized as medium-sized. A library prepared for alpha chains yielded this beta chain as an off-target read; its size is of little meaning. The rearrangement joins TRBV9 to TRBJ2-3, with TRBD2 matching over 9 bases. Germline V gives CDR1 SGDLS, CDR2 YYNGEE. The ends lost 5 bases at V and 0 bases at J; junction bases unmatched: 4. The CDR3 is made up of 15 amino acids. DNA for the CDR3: TGTGCCAGCAGTCTAGGACTAGCGAGCACAGATACGCAGTATTTT. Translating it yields CASSLGLASTDTQYF.

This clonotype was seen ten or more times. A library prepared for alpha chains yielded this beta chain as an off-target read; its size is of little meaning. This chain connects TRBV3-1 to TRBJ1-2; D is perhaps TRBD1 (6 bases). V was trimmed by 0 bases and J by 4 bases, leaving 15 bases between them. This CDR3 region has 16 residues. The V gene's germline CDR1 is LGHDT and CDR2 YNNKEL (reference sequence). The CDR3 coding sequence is TGTGCCAGCAGCCAAGAAGGCGGGGGCAGAATCTATGGCTACACCTTC. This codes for CASSQEGGGRIYGYTF.

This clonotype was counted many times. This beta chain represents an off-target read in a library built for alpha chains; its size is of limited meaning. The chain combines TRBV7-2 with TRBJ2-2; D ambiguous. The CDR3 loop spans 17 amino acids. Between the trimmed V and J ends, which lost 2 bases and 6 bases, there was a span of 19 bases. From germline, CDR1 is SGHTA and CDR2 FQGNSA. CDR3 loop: CASSLLSLQGRSGELFF. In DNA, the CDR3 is TGTGCCAGCAGCTTACTGAGCTTACAAGGAAGGTCCGGGGAGCTGTTTTTT.

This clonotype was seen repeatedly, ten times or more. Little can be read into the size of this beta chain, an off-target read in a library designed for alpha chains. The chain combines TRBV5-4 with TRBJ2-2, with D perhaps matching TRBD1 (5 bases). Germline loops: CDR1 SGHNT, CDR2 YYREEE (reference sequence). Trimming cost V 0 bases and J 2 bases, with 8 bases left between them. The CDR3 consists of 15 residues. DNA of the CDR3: TGTGCCAGCAGCTTGGACAGGAAAAACACCGGGGAGCTGTTTTTT. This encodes CASSLDRKNTGELFF.

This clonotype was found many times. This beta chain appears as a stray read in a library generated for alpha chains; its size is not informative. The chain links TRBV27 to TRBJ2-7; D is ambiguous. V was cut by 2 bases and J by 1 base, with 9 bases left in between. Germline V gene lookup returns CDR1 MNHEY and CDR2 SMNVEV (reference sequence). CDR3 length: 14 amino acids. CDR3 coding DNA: TGTGCCAGCAGTTTAGCCCCCAGGTCCTACGAGCAGTACTTC. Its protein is CASSLAPRSYEQYF.

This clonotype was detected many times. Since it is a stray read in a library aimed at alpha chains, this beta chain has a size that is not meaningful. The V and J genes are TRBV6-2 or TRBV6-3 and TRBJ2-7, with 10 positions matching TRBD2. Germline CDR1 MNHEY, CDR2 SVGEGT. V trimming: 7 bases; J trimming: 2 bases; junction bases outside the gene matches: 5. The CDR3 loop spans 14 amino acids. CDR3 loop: CASKGAGGPYEQYF. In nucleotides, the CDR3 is TGTGCCAGCAAAGGAGCGGGGGGGCCCTACGAGCAGTACTTC.

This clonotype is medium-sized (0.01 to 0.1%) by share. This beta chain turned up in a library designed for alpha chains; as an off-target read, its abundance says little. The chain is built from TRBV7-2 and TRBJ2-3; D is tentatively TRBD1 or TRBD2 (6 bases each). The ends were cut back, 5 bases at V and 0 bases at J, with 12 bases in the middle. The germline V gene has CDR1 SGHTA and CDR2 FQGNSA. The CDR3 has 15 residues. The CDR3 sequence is CASSRGGRSTDTQYF. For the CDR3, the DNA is TGTGCCAGCAGCCGAGGGGGGAGGAGCACAGATACGCAGTATTTT.

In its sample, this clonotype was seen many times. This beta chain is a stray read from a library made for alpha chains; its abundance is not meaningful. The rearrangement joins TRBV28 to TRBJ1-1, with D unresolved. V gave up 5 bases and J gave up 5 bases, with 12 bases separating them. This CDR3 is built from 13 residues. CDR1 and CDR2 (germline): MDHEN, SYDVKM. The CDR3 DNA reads TGTGCCAGCAGTCGCGCGGAGAGGACTGAAGCTTTCTTT. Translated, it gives CASSRAERTEAFF.

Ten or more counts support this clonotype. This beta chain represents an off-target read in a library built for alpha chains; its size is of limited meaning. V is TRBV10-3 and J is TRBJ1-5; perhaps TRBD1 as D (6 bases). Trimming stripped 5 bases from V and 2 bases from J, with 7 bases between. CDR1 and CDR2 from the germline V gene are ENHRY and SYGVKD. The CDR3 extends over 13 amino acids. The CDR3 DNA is TGTGCCATCAGTTCAGGGGGCAATCAGCCCCAGCATTTT. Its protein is CAISSGGNQPQHF.

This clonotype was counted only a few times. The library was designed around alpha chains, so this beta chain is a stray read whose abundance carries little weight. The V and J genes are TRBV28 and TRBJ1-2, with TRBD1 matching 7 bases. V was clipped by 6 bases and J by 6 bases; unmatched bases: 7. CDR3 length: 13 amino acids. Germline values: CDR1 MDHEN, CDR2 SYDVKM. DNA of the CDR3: TGTGCCAGCAGCTACAGGGGAGGAGATGGCTACACCTTC. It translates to CASSYRGGDGYTF.

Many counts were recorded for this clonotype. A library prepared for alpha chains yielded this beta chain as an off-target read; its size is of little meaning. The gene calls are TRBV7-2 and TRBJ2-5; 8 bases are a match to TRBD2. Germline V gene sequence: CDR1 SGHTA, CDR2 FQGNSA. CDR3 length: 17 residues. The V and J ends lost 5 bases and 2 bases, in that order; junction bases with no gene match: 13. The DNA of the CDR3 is TGTGCCAGCAGCCCACGGGGGGGAGCGGGGAGGCAAGAGACCCAGTACTTC. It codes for CASSPRGGAGRQETQYF.